What follows describes a single T cell receptor (beta chain). Its antigen is still unknown. The data were obtained in a study of beta chain features in type 1 diabetes. This CDR3 has 12 residues. Germline CDR1 reads MNHNS; CDR2 reads SASEGT. Trimming removed 8 bases from V and 8 bases from J, with 15 bases in between. What was sequenced were expressed TCRB transcripts, since all of the isolated RNA had been reverse transcribed. There were about 3.57 million reads on average in the naive, central memory and regulatory T cell samples. TCRdb's table, derived via immunoSEQ multiplex PCR, lists solely in-frame clones and lacks some. The sample comprises some 350,000 clones, 8% to 10% of which are singletons, and approximately 0.6% rests with the top ten. Whole-study results and caveats: It was possible that PCR favored shorter templates, equally so in patients and controls. Moderate yet significant TCRB CDR3 shortening was seen in Type 1 diabetes patients in all four CD4+ subsets. VDJ junctions from patients with type 1 diabetes contained fewer insertions and more deletions.

This TCR came from a man aged 25-40 years with type 1 diabetes. The chain has TRBV6-1 and TRBJ1-1; D call uncertain. Sequencing was performed on central memory CD4+ T cells from blood. This chain's CDR3 is CASSHMETEAFF. The DNA of the CDR3 is TGTGCCAGCTCCCACATGGAGACGGAAGCTTTCTTT.